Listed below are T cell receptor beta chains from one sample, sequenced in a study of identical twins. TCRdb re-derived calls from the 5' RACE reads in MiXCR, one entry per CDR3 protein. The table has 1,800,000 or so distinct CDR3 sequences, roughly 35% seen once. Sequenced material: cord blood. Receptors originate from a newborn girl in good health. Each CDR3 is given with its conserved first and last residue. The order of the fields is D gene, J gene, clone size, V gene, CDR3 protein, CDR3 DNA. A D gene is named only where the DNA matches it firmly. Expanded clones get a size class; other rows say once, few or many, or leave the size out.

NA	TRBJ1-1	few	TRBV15	CATSRGGTSNTEAFF	TGTGCCACCAGCAGAGGAGGGACATCGAACACTGAAGCTTTCTTT
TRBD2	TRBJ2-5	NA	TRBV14	CASSQVSRLAGVNEQYF	TGTGCCAGCAGCCAAGTATCTCGTCTAGCGGGAGTAAATGAGCAGTACTTC
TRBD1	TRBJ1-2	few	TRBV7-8	CASSGQGALGVNYGYTF	TGTGCCAGCAGCGGACAGGGGGCGCTGGGGGTTAACTATGGCTACACCTTC
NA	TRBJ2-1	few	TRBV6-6	CASSYFFWCRGENEQFF	TGTGCCAGCAGTTACTTTTTTTGGTGTAGGGGGGAGAATGAGCAGTTCTTC
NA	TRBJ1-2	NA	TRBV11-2	CASSSLRGGHIGLYGYTF	TGTGCCAGCAGCTCCCTACGAGGAGGTCACATCGGCCTTTATGGCTACACCTTC
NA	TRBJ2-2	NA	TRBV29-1	CSVGFGGRDTGELFF	TGCAGCGTTGGTTTCGGGGGGCGAGACACCGGGGAGCTGTTTTTT
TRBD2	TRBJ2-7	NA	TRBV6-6	CASRSLAGTYEQYF	TGTGCCAGCAGGTCTCTAGCGGGGACCTACGAGCAGTACTTC
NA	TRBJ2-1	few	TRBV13	CASSQLGRDRREQFF	TGTGCCAGCAGCCAACTCGGACGAGACCGCAGGGAGCAGTTCTTC
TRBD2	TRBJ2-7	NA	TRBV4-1	CASSLVRLAATNSYNEQYF	TGCGCCAGCAGCCTCGTAAGGCTAGCGGCGACCAACTCCTACAATGAGCAGTACTTC
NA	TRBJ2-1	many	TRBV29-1	CSVGAGSSKNEQFF	TGCAGCGTTGGCGCCGGGAGTTCAAAAAATGAGCAGTTCTTC
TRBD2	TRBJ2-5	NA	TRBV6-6	CASSYTGTSRETQYF	TGTGCCAGCAGTTACACCGGGACTAGCCGGGAGACCCAGTACTTC
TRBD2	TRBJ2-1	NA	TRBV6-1	CASSEARTRANEQFF	TGTGCCAGCAGTGAAGCGCGGACTAGAGCCAATGAGCAGTTCTTC
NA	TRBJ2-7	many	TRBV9	CASSADSYEQYF	TGTGCCAGCAGTGCCGACTCCTACGAGCAGTACTTC
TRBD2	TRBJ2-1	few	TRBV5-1	CASSWTSGRQYNEQFF	TGCGCCAGCAGCTGGACTAGCGGGAGGCAGTACAATGAGCAGTTCTTC
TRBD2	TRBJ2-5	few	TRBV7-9	CASSLGTRRDNEQYF	TGTGCCAGCAGCTTAGGGACTAGACGAGACAATGAGCAGTACTTC
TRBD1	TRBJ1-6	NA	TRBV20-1	CSARALRRQGAILANSPLHF	TGCAGTGCTAGAGCACTCAGGCGACAGGGGGCGATTTTGGCGAATTCACCCCTCCACTTT
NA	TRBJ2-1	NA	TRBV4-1	CASSQEGERYLGNEQFF	TGCGCCAGCAGCCAAGAGGGTGAGCGTTACCTTGGCAATGAGCAGTTCTTC
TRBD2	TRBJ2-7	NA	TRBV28	CASSPLAVTYEQYF	TGTGCCAGCAGTCCTCTAGCGGTTACCTACGAGCAGTACTTC
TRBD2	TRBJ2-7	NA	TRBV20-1	CSARDLQGGTSREQYF	TGCAGTGCTAGAGATCTTCAGGGGGGGACTAGCCGCGAGCAGTACTTC
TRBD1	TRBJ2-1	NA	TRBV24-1	CATRRTGVNNEQFF	TGTGCCACCCGGAGGACAGGGGTCAACAATGAGCAGTTCTTC
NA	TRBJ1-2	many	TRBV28	CASSFPTANYGYTF	TGTGCCAGCAGCTTCCCGACGGCTAACTATGGCTACACCTTC
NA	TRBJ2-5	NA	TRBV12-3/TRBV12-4	CASSPSLGGTQYF	TGTGCCAGCAGTCCCTCTCTAGGTGGGACCCAGTACTTC
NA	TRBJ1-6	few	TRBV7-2	CASSLFRAYNSPLHF	TGTGCCAGCAGCTTATTCAGGGCCTATAATTCACCCCTCCACTTT
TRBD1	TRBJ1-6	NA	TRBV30	CAWRPTDRVNSPLHF	TGTGCCTGGAGACCAACAGACAGGGTAAATTCACCCCTCCACTTT
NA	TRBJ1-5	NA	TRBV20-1	CSALPHNQPQHF	TGCAGTGCTCTACCTCACAATCAGCCCCAGCATTTT
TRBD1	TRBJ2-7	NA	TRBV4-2	CASSPGQGPDGGQYF	TGTGCCAGCAGCCCGGGACAGGGCCCCGATGGGGGGCAGTACTTC
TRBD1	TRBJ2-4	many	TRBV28	CASSYPLPGGDAKNIQYF	TGTGCCAGCAGCTACCCACTCCCAGGGGGCGACGCCAAAAACATTCAGTACTTC
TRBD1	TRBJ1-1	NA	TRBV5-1	CASSVTDRGTEAFF	TGCGCCAGCAGCGTAACGGACAGGGGCACTGAAGCTTTCTTT
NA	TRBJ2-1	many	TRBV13	CASSLAGGDYNEQFF	TGTGCCAGCAGCTTAGCGGGGGGCGACTACAATGAGCAGTTCTTC
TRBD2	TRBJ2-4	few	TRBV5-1	CASSLNSGSLAKNIQYF	TGCGCCAGCAGCTTGAATAGCGGGAGTTTAGCCAAAAACATTCAGTACTTC
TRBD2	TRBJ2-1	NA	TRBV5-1	CACSHRGLAGALDSYNEQFF	TGCGCCTGCAGCCACCGGGGACTAGCGGGGGCCTTGGACTCCTACAATGAGCAGTTCTTC
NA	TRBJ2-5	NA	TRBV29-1	CSVRGGIGNEQYF	TGCAGCGTCCGAGGCGGAATTGGGAATGAGCAGTACTTC
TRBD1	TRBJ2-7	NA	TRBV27	CASSFSQDRVSYEQYF	TGTGCCAGCAGTTTCTCGCAGGACAGGGTTTCCTACGAGCAGTACTTC
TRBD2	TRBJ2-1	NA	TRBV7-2	CASSFDSGRANEQFF	TGTGCCAGCAGCTTTGATAGCGGGAGGGCTAATGAGCAGTTCTTC
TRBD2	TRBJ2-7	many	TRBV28	CASSFSGTTYEQYF	TGTGCCAGCAGTTTCTCCGGGACTACCTACGAGCAGTACTTC
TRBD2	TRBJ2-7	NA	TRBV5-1	CASSFLAGAYYEQYF	TGCGCCAGCAGCTTTTTAGCGGGGGCCTACTACGAGCAGTACTTC
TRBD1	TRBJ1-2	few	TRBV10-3	CAISVTGDYTF	TGTGCCATCAGTGTAACAGGGGACTACACCTTC
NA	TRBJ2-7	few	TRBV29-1	CSVDTYGSYEQYF	TGCAGCGTTGATACTTATGGCTCCTACGAGCAGTACTTC
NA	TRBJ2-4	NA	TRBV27	CASSSMGTAKNIRYF	TGTGCCAGCAGTTCGATGGGGACGGCCAAAAACATTCGGTACTTC
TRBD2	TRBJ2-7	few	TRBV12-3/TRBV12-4	CASSTWSGRISYEQYF	TGTGCCAGCAGCACCTGGAGCGGGAGGATCTCCTACGAGCAGTACTTC
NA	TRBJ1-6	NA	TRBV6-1	CASVPPGTKTPLHF	TGTGCCAGCGTTCCCCCGGGGACAAAAACACCCCTCCACTTT
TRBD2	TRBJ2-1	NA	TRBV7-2	CASSPSGSLANEQFF	TGTGCCAGCAGTCCTAGCGGGAGTCTAGCCAATGAGCAGTTCTTC
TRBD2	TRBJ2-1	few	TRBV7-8	CASSLGRWASGENEQFF	TGTGCCAGCAGCTTAGGTCGTTGGGCTAGCGGGGAAAATGAGCAGTTCTTC
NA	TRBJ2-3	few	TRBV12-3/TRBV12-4	CASSLGGARADTQYF	TGTGCCAGCAGTTTAGGGGGGGCGAGGGCAGATACGCAGTATTTT
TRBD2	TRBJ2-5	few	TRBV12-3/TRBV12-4	CASSFALAGVGETQYF	TGTGCCAGCAGTTTCGCTCTAGCGGGAGTCGGAGAGACCCAGTACTTC